This entry lists 9 T cell receptor beta chains sequenced from one sample in a study of tumor-infiltrating lymphocytes in localized non-small cell lung cancer. Sequenced by immunoSEQ multiplex PCR; TCRdb stores in-frame clones only, minus some. Found here are approximately 15,000 clones, 45% to 50% of them singletons; the top ten hold around 17%. Sequenced material: lung tumor tissue. The source of these receptors is a human donor with non-small cell lung cancer.

The chain links TRBV11-2 to TRBJ2-5; 9 positions match TRBD2. The V gene's germline CDR1 is SGHAT and CDR2 FQNNGV. The CDR3 contains 17 residues. After removal of 6 bases from V and 8 bases from J, the junction contained 19 bases not matched to a gene. The CDR3 DNA reads TGTGCCAGCAGACCCTTGCGGGGGGGGGCGGGACCCAGTACCCAGTACTTC. Its protein is CASRPLRGGAGPSTQYF.

This chain connects TRBV19 to TRBJ1-6; D is ambiguous. This CDR3 has 13 amino acids. Trimming took off 7 bases at V and 9 bases at J, with 13 bases between the two ends. Per the germline V gene, CDR1 is LNHDA and CDR2 is SQIVND (reference sequence). The CDR3 DNA is TGTGCCAGTATGGGAGTACGGTTTTCACCCCTCCACTTT. Protein sequence: CASMGVRFSPLHF.

The V and J genes are TRBV5-1 and TRBJ2-3, with D unclear. Germline loops: CDR1 SGHRS, CDR2 YFSETQ. Trimming removed 0 bases at V and 3 bases at J, with 8 bases between. This CDR3 region has 14 residues. CDR3 DNA: TGCGCCAGCAGCTTGGCCTCGGGTACAGATACGCAGTATTTT. This sequence encodes CASSLASGTDTQYF.

At least ten counts were recorded for this clone. The chain has TRBV4-1 and TRBJ2-1; D gene ambiguous. Between the trimmed V and J ends, which lost 6 bases and 9 bases, there was a span of 21 bases. Germline values: CDR1 MGHRA, CDR2 YSYEKL. The CDR3 is made up of 15 amino acids. CDR3: CASRRTAERWGEQFF. As DNA, the CDR3 is TGCGCCAGCAGGCGAACCGCAGAACGTTGGGGTGAGCAGTTCTTC.

Comment on this clone: A junction boundary mismatches the germline segment, possibly from a read error. The chain couples TRBV5-4 to TRBJ1-1; D remains unclear. Per the germline V gene, CDR1 is SGHNT and CDR2 is YYREEE (reference sequence). The length of the CDR3 is 14 residues. CDR3 amino acids: CASSLQSRGTEAFF. The CDR3 nucleotides read TGCGCCAGCAGCCTACAATCCCGGGGCACTGAAGCTTTCTTT.

This rearrangement joins TRBV6-5 to TRBJ1-6; D is unclear. The V end was cut by 5 bases, the J end by 11 bases, with 10 bases between. CDR1 and CDR2 (germline): MNHEY, SVGAGI. This CDR3 spans 12 amino acids. In nucleotides, the CDR3 is TGTGCCAGCAGTGGTAGCCTCGCACCCCTCCACTTT. It codes for CASSGSLAPLHF.

The chain joins TRBV13 to TRBJ2-7; either TRBD1 or TRBD2 may supply D (5 bases each). This CDR3 region has 15 residues. Germline V lookup: CDR1 PRHDT, CDR2 FYEKMQ (reference sequence). The V end lost 4 bases, the J end lost 2 bases, and 15 bases lay between the germline ends. The CDR3 loop is CASSSDRLGAYEQYF. As DNA, the CDR3 is TGTGCCAGCAGCTCGGACCGTCTGGGGGCCTACGAGCAGTACTTC.

The chain carries TRBV4-3 and TRBJ2-6, with D unresolved. V lost 1 base and J 0 bases, leaving 13 bases between the germline ends. Per the germline V gene, CDR1 is LGHNA and CDR2 is YSLEER. This CDR3 is 18 amino acids long. CDR3 sequence reads: CASSQGPVKSSGANVLTF. CDR3 bases: TGCGCCAGCAGCCAAGGGCCAGTTAAATCCTCTGGGGCCAACGTCCTGACTTTC.

There are a few counts of this clone. The V gene is TRBV21-1, the J gene TRBJ1-4. TRBV21-1 is a pseudogene. The CDR3 totals 17 residues. The CDR3 spells CASSKGITPGPNEKLFF. In DNA, the CDR3 is TGTGCCAGCAGCAAAGGAATAACACCGGGACCGAATGAAAAACTGTTTTTT.